Shown below are 18 T cell receptor beta chains from a single sample sequenced in a study of siplizumab effects on memory and regulatory T cells. Assay: immunoSEQ multiplex PCR; the TCRdb copy retains only in-frame clones and omits some. The sample includes 85,000 or so clones, 95% seen only once; the top ten take about 18%. The sample comprised CD8+ T cells sorted from blood. Receptors originate from a human donor in good health.

This chain links TRBV29-1 with TRBJ2-2; D uncertain. The CDR3 contains 12 residues. The V and J ends lost 2 bases and 5 bases respectively, with 6 bases between them. Germline CDR1 is SQVTM and CDR2 is ANQGSEA. The CDR3 DNA follows: TGCAGCGTTGAAACAGCTACCGGGGAGCTGTTTTTT. Encoded protein: CSVETATGELFF.

The V gene is TRBV28, the J gene TRBJ2-4; the D gene is possibly TRBD2 (5 bases). There are 15 residues in the CDR3. CDR1 MDHEN and CDR2 SYDVKM come from the germline V gene. The V end was cut by 6 bases, the J end by 0 bases, with 12 bases between. This CDR3 is CASSQTRLAKNIQYF. The CDR3, as DNA: TGTGCCAGCAGCCAAACTAGATTAGCCAAAAACATTCAGTACTTC.

The chain has TRBV5-4 and TRBJ1-1; 7 positions agree with TRBD1. The germline V gene encodes CDR1 SGHNT and CDR2 YYREEE (reference sequence). The CDR3 length is 13 residues. With V trimmed by 0 bases and J by 4 bases, 0 bases remained unmatched. Here the CDR3 reads CASSLDRGTEAFF. The CDR3 DNA sequence: TGTGCCAGCAGCTTGGACAGGGGCACTGAAGCTTTCTTT.

The CDR3 coding sequence is TGCAGCGTTGTTTCGCAGGGAGGCGAGCAGTACTTC. Translating it yields CSVVSQGGEQYF. The J gene is TRBJ2-7, the V gene TRBV29-1; D possibly corresponds to TRBD2 (6 bases). Trimming cost V 4 bases and J 6 bases, with 13 bases left between them. This CDR3 has 12 residues. CDR1 is SQVTM and CDR2 is ANQGSEA in the germline V gene.

V is TRBV15 and J is TRBJ2-3; unclear D gene. V was shortened by 1 base and J by 5 bases, with 13 bases between the two germline ends. The CDR3 covers 15 residues. CDR1 and CDR2 from the germline V gene are LNHNV and YYDKDF (reference sequence). The CDR3 DNA sequence: TGTGCCACCAGCAGAGTCCGGGCCGAAGAAGATACGCAGTATTTT. It codes for CATSRVRAEEDTQYF.

This clone was seen just once. The chain combines TRBV2 with TRBJ1-4, with 7 positions matching TRBD1. Germline V gene lookup returns CDR1 SNHLY and CDR2 FYNNEI. The CDR3 extends over 15 amino acids. V dropped 4 bases and J dropped 0; count of bases not matched to a gene: 2. The CDR3 here is CASSAGTATNEKLFF. The CDR3 DNA reads TGTGCCAGCAGTGCAGGGACAGCAACTAATGAAAAACTGTTTTTT.

The gene calls are TRBV29-1 and TRBJ2-1; the D call may be TRBD1 or TRBD2 (5 bases each). Trimming removed 7 bases from V and 5 bases from J, with 15 bases in between. Germline V CDR1 and CDR2: SQVTM, ANQGSEA. There are 13 residues in the CDR3. The CDR3, as DNA: TGCAGCGCAGCCGGGACGTTTGACAATGAGCAGTTCTTC. This translates into CSAAGTFDNEQFF.

The rearrangement links TRBV6-1 to TRBJ2-5; D gene ambiguous. Germline lookup yields CDR1 MNHNS and CDR2 SASEGT. The CDR3 is made up of 14 amino acids. V lost 4 bases to trimming and J lost 2 bases, with 11 bases between them. The CDR3 DNA follows: TGTGCCAGCAGTGGGTGGATCTTACAAGAGACCCAGTACTTC. The encoded protein is CASSGWILQETQYF.

The V and J genes are TRBV27 and TRBJ1-5; no definite D call. The V end was cut by 8 bases, the J end by 3 bases, with 17 bases between. This CDR3 has 15 residues. Per the germline V gene, CDR1 is MNHEY and CDR2 is SMNVEV (reference sequence). The CDR3 nucleotides read TGTGCCAGCGCTACGATGGGTGACGCCAATCAGCCCCAGCATTTT. Translated: CASATMGDANQPQHF.

The rearrangement joins TRBV10-2 to TRBJ2-2; D tentatively fits TRBD1 or TRBD2 (5 bases each). Germline V gene lookup returns CDR1 WSHSY and CDR2 SAAADI. This CDR3 comprises 15 residues. With 0 bases removed from V and 2 bases from J, the gap between germline ends came to 7 bases. CDR3 DNA: TGCGCCAGCAGTGAGTCGGGGGTAAACACCGGGGAGCTGTTTTTT. This encodes CASSESGVNTGELFF.

This clone has more than one count but fewer than ten. The J gene is TRBJ2-5, the V gene TRBV28; D not resolved. Trimming stripped 7 bases from V and 1 base from J, with 16 bases between. The length of the CDR3 is 15 residues. Germline-derived CDR1 and CDR2 are MDHEN and SYDVKM. CDR3 region: CASNSVGYAQETQYF. For the CDR3, the DNA is TGTGCCAGCAACAGCGTTGGGTATGCCCAAGAGACCCAGTACTTC. The full variable domain, with the rest looked up from reference TRBV28 and TRBJ2-5, is DVKVTQSSRYLVKRTGEKVFLECVQDMDHENMFWYRQDPGLGLRLIYFSYDVKMKEKGDIPEGYSVSREKKERFSLILESASTNQTSMYLCASNSVGYAQETQYFGPGTRLLVL.

This chain connects TRBV11-1 to TRBJ2-2, with 14 bases matching TRBD2. CDR1 is SGHAT, CDR2 FQDESV, per germline (reference sequence). The CDR3 runs to 17 residues. V lost 5 bases, J lost 0 bases, and 2 bases stayed unmatched. CDR3 DNA: TGTGCCAGCAGCCCGGGACTAGCGGGAGCGAACACCGGGGAGCTGTTTTTT. The encoded protein is CASSPGLAGANTGELFF.

The rearrangement joins TRBV11-2 to TRBJ2-2, with unresolved D. Germline V gene data show CDR1 as SGHAT and CDR2 as FQNNGV. CDR3 length equals 19 residues. V lost 5 bases and J lost 0, with 22 bases in between. The CDR3 bases are TGTGCCAGCAGCCCCTATCCGGAGTTAGCAGGTGCGAACACCGGGGAGCTGTTTTTT. It is translated as CASSPYPELAGANTGELFF.

J is TRBJ2-3 and V is TRBV11-2; perhaps TRBD1 as D (5 bases). Trimming removed 1 base from V and 0 bases from J, with 11 bases in between. This CDR3 contains 16 residues. The germline V gene has CDR1 SGHAT and CDR2 FQNNGV. Written as DNA, the CDR3 is TGTGCCAGCAGCTTAGGACAGACAAAGAGCACAGATACGCAGTATTTT. It specifies CASSLGQTKSTDTQYF.

V and J are TRBV6-6 and TRBJ2-7; the D gene is possibly TRBD1 (5 bases). This CDR3 spans 11 amino acids. Deletions cut 11 bases from V and 4 bases from J, with 12 bases between. Germline V gives CDR1 MNHNY, CDR2 SVGAGI (reference sequence). The CDR3: CAADTGYEQYF. In nucleotides, the CDR3 is TGTGCCGCCGACACAGGTTACGAGCAGTACTTC.

Here the CDR3 DNA reads TGTGCCAGCAGCCTTACGCCGGACAGAGCTCCCTATGGCTACACCTTC. This encodes CASSLTPDRAPYGYTF. This chain links TRBV11-2 with TRBJ1-2, with a weak D call TRBD1 (6 bases). The CDR3 length is 16 residues. Trimming removed 5 bases at V and 4 bases at J, with 20 bases between. Germline V gene lookup returns CDR1 SGHAT and CDR2 FQNNGV.

The CDR3 protein is CASSLGGFGANVLTF. Here the CDR3 DNA reads TGTGCCAGCAGTTTAGGAGGGTTTGGGGCCAACGTCCTGACTTTC. The chain recombines TRBV27 with TRBJ2-6; possibly TRBD2 for D (6 bases). The V end was cut by 2 bases, the J end by 3 bases, with 8 bases between. The length of the CDR3 is 15 residues. Germline CDR1 reads MNHEY; CDR2 reads SMNVEV (reference sequence).

V and J are TRBV5-4 and TRBJ2-7, with TRBD2 as a possible D gene (6 bases). V was clipped by 2 bases and J by 0 bases, with 15 bases between them. Per the germline V gene, CDR1 is SGHNT and CDR2 is YYREEE (reference sequence). This CDR3 has 16 amino acids. CDR3 protein: CASSFVPGGRSYEQYF. CDR3 sequence (DNA): TGTGCCAGCAGCTTTGTTCCCGGGGGACGCTCCTACGAGCAGTACTTC.